The rows below give T cell receptor beta chains drawn from one sample of a study of blood T cell repertoires in COVID-19. Produced via immunoSEQ multiplex PCR; TCRdb's table is partial and in-frame only. The sample lists about 300,000 clones; approximately 84% were seen once. Sequencing input: peripheral blood. These receptors all come from a human donor with COVID-19, enrolled during active disease. The donor label of this sample is uncertain. Each CDR3 is given with its conserved first and last residue. Each record gives: V gene, clone size, J gene, D gene, CDR3 protein, CDR3 DNA. A D gene is named only where the DNA matches it firmly. Clone size is shown for a subset of rows, as once, few, many or a class of expanded clone.

v_gene: TRBV7-3
abundance: NA
j_gene: TRBJ2-2
d_gene: NA
CDR3aa: CASSLTGGSGNTGELFF
CDR3nt: TGTGCCAGCAGCTTAACAGGAGGTAGCGGGAACACCGGGGAGCTGTTTTTT

v_gene: TRBV6-6
abundance: NA
j_gene: TRBJ1-5
d_gene: NA
CDR3aa: CASAPVNSNQPQHF
CDR3nt: TGTGCCAGCGCTCCAGTCAATAGCAATCAGCCCCAGCATTTT

v_gene: TRBV20-1
abundance: NA
j_gene: TRBJ2-1
d_gene: NA
CDR3aa: CSARGRHEQFF
CDR3nt: TGCAGTGCTAGAGGACGACACGAGCAGTTCTTC

v_gene: TRBV5-1
abundance: NA
j_gene: TRBJ2-1
d_gene: TRBD1
CDR3aa: CASSRRTGDSGNEQFF
CDR3nt: TGCGCCAGCAGCAGAAGGACAGGGGACTCTGGGAATGAGCAGTTCTTC

v_gene: TRBV5-1
abundance: NA
j_gene: TRBJ2-7
d_gene: TRBD2
CDR3aa: CASKRTGTSDSYEQYF
CDR3nt: TGCGCCAGCAAGAGGACAGGGACTAGCGACTCCTACGAGCAGTACTTC

v_gene: TRBV11-2
abundance: NA
j_gene: TRBJ2-7
d_gene: TRBD1
CDR3aa: CASSLGTGTYEQYF
CDR3nt: TGTGCCAGCAGCTTAGGGACAGGGACCTACGAGCAGTACTTC

v_gene: TRBV6-1
abundance: NA
j_gene: TRBJ1-2
d_gene: TRBD1
CDR3aa: CASSESGGDLLCYTF
CDR3nt: TGTGCCAGCAGTGAATCAGGGGGCGACCTCCTGTGCTACACCTTC

v_gene: TRBV6-5
abundance: NA
j_gene: TRBJ1-6
d_gene: NA
CDR3aa: CASSYSTEPRALHF
CDR3nt: TGTGCCAGCAGTTACTCGACGGAACCTCGGGCCCTCCACTTT

v_gene: TRBV30
abundance: NA
j_gene: TRBJ2-2
d_gene: NA
CDR3aa: CAWSVGALGNTGELFF
CDR3nt: TGTGCCTGGAGTGTAGGGGCGTTGGGGAACACCGGGGAGCTGTTTTTT

v_gene: TRBV3-1/TRBV3-2
abundance: NA
j_gene: TRBJ2-3
d_gene: NA
CDR3aa: CASSQYPAPSGTQYF
CDR3nt: TGTGCCAGCAGCCAATACCCGGCGCCCTCAGGGACGCAGTATTTT

v_gene: TRBV3-1/TRBV3-2
abundance: NA
j_gene: TRBJ1-1
d_gene: NA
CDR3aa: CASSQDFTGWNTEAFF
CDR3nt: TGTGCCAGCAGCCAAGATTTTACAGGGTGGAACACTGAAGCTTTCTTT

v_gene: TRBV11-2
abundance: NA
j_gene: TRBJ2-1
d_gene: NA
CDR3aa: CASSLGRGSYNEQFF
CDR3nt: TGTGCCAGCAGCTTAGGTAGGGGCTCCTACAATGAGCAGTTCTTC

v_gene: TRBV3-1/TRBV3-2
abundance: NA
j_gene: TRBJ2-7
d_gene: NA
CDR3aa: CASSEQVAPYEQYF
CDR3nt: TGTGCCAGCAGCGAGCAGGTTGCCCCCTACGAGCAGTACTTC

v_gene: TRBV14
abundance: NA
j_gene: TRBJ2-1
d_gene: TRBD1
CDR3aa: CASFRDGTGHYNEQFF
CDR3nt: TGTGCCAGCTTTCGTGACGGGACAGGGCACTACAATGAGCAGTTCTTC

v_gene: TRBV28
abundance: many
j_gene: TRBJ1-1
d_gene: TRBD1
CDR3aa: CASSLSTGMGAEAFF
CDR3nt: TGTGCCAGCAGTCTCTCGACAGGGATGGGGGCTGAAGCTTTCTTT

v_gene: TRBV18
abundance: NA
j_gene: TRBJ2-2
d_gene: TRBD2
CDR3aa: CASSPLAGEGTGELFF
CDR3nt: TGTGCCAGCTCACCATTAGCGGGAGAGGGCACCGGGGAGCTGTTTTTT

v_gene: TRBV10-3
abundance: NA
j_gene: TRBJ1-5
d_gene: NA
CDR3aa: CAISESGLSNQPQHF
CDR3nt: TGTGCCATCAGTGAGTCGGGACTGAGCAATCAGCCCCAGCATTTT

v_gene: TRBV5-1
abundance: few
j_gene: TRBJ2-2
d_gene: TRBD2
CDR3aa: CASSATSGNTGELFF
CDR3nt: TGCGCCAGCAGCGCGACTAGCGGGAACACCGGGGAGCTGTTTTTT

v_gene: TRBV28
abundance: NA
j_gene: TRBJ2-5
d_gene: TRBD1
CDR3aa: CATYQGGRETQYF
CDR3nt: TGTGCCACCTACCAAGGGGGCAGGGAGACCCAGTACTTC

v_gene: TRBV5-4
abundance: NA
j_gene: TRBJ2-1
d_gene: NA
CDR3aa: CASSLSGNEQFF
CDR3nt: TGTGCCAGCAGCTTGTCCGGGAATGAGCAGTTCTTC

v_gene: TRBV4-1
abundance: few
j_gene: TRBJ2-3
d_gene: NA
CDR3aa: CASSHLGQRTDTQYF
CDR3nt: TGCGCCAGCAGCCACTTAGGACAGCGCACAGATACGCAGTATTTT

v_gene: TRBV28
abundance: NA
j_gene: TRBJ2-7
d_gene: NA
CDR3aa: CASSGFAATYEQYF
CDR3nt: TGTGCCAGCAGTGGGTTCGCGGCCACCTACGAGCAGTACTTC

v_gene: TRBV6-6
abundance: once
j_gene: TRBJ1-6
d_gene: TRBD1
CDR3aa: CASNIQGGNSPLHF
CDR3nt: TGTGCCAGCAATATACAGGGGGGCAATTCACCCCTCCACTTT

v_gene: TRBV5-6
abundance: NA
j_gene: TRBJ1-5
d_gene: TRBD1
CDR3aa: CASSSHFRTGGEGIQPQHF
CDR3nt: TGTGCCAGCAGCTCGCACTTTCGGACAGGGGGCGAAGGTATTCAGCCCCAGCATTTT

v_gene: TRBV28
abundance: NA
j_gene: TRBJ1-5
d_gene: NA
CDR3aa: CASSFGGRQPQHF
CDR3nt: TGTGCCAGCAGTTTTGGGGGCCGACAGCCCCAGCATTTT

v_gene: TRBV11-2
abundance: NA
j_gene: TRBJ1-5
d_gene: NA
CDR3aa: CASSLNRVGQPQHF
CDR3nt: TGTGCCAGCAGCTTGAACAGGGTGGGGCAGCCCCAGCATTTT

v_gene: TRBV28
abundance: once
j_gene: TRBJ2-1
d_gene: TRBD2
CDR3aa: CASSPGLAGLEEQFF
CDR3nt: TGTGCCAGCAGTCCCGGACTAGCGGGGCTTGAGGAGCAGTTCTTC

v_gene: TRBV15
abundance: NA
j_gene: TRBJ1-1
d_gene: NA
CDR3aa: CATSRDPRRGTEAFF
CDR3nt: TGTGCCACCAGCAGAGATCCCAGGAGAGGGACTGAAGCTTTCTTT

v_gene: TRBV28
abundance: NA
j_gene: TRBJ1-4
d_gene: TRBD1
CDR3aa: CASSPLTGGQEKLFF
CDR3nt: TGTGCCAGCAGTCCCCTAACAGGGGGGCAGGAAAAACTGTTTTTT

v_gene: TRBV9
abundance: NA
j_gene: TRBJ1-2
d_gene: TRBD1
CDR3aa: CASSPLTGGRGYTF
CDR3nt: TGTGCCAGCAGCCCTCTCACAGGGGGCCGTGGCTACACCTTC

v_gene: TRBV21-1
abundance: NA
j_gene: TRBJ1-3
d_gene: NA
CDR3aa: CASSRGHGYSGNTIYF
CDR3nt: TGTGCCAGCAGCAGGGGACACGGATATTCTGGAAACACCATATATTTT

v_gene: TRBV11-2
abundance: NA
j_gene: TRBJ2-5
d_gene: NA
CDR3aa: CASSLVQETQYF
CDR3nt: TGTGCCAGCAGCTTAGTACAAGAGACCCAGTACTTC

v_gene: TRBV9
abundance: once
j_gene: TRBJ1-2
d_gene: TRBD1
CDR3aa: CASSIQGANYGYTF
CDR3nt: TGTGCCAGCAGCATCCAGGGGGCTAACTATGGCTACACCTTC

v_gene: TRBV5-1
abundance: NA
j_gene: TRBJ2-2
d_gene: TRBD2
CDR3aa: CASSFPGLNTGELFF
CDR3nt: TGCGCCAGCAGCTTTCCGGGACTAAACACCGGGGAGCTGTTTTTT

v_gene: TRBV7-9
abundance: NA
j_gene: TRBJ1-1
d_gene: NA
CDR3aa: CASSLNREGTEAFF
CDR3nt: TGTGCCAGCAGCTTAAACAGGGAGGGCACTGAAGCTTTCTTT

v_gene: TRBV9
abundance: NA
j_gene: TRBJ1-2
d_gene: TRBD1
CDR3aa: CASSGTGNMNRGYTF
CDR3nt: TGTGCCAGCAGCGGGACAGGGAACATGAATAGGGGCTACACCTTC

v_gene: TRBV11-1
abundance: NA
j_gene: TRBJ1-1
d_gene: TRBD1
CDR3aa: CASSGTGLTEAFF
CDR3nt: TGTGCCAGCAGCGGGACAGGGCTGACTGAAGCTTTCTTT

v_gene: TRBV14
abundance: NA
j_gene: TRBJ2-7
d_gene: TRBD2
CDR3aa: CASSKGVRRERAYEQYF
CDR3nt: TGTGCCAGCAGCAAAGGGGTTAGGCGGGAGAGAGCCTACGAGCAGTACTTC

v_gene: TRBV4-3
abundance: NA
j_gene: TRBJ2-3
d_gene: NA
CDR3aa: CASSQDRLWGTDTQYF
CDR3nt: TGCGCCAGCAGCCAAGATAGACTCTGGGGCACAGATACGCAGTATTTT

v_gene: TRBV4-3
abundance: once
j_gene: TRBJ2-1
d_gene: TRBD2
CDR3aa: CASSRDSGRLSYNEQFF
CDR3nt: TGCGCCAGCAGCCGAGATAGCGGGAGGCTCTCCTACAATGAGCAGTTCTTC

v_gene: TRBV9
abundance: NA
j_gene: TRBJ2-4
d_gene: TRBD2
CDR3aa: CASSVEGGRAAGGIQYF
CDR3nt: TGTGCCAGCAGCGTAGAAGGCGGGAGGGCCGCCGGGGGCATTCAGTACTTC

v_gene: TRBV3-1/TRBV3-2
abundance: once
j_gene: TRBJ2-3
d_gene: NA
CDR3aa: CASSSSTDTQYF
CDR3nt: TGTGCCAGCAGCTCTAGCACAGATACGCAGTATTTT

v_gene: TRBV3-1/TRBV3-2
abundance: NA
j_gene: TRBJ1-3
d_gene: TRBD1
CDR3aa: CASSRRQGSNTIYF
CDR3nt: TGTGCCAGCAGCCGCAGACAGGGGTCCAACACCATATATTTT

v_gene: TRBV2
abundance: few
j_gene: TRBJ1-1
d_gene: NA
CDR3aa: CASSEVQGGWRANTEAFF
CDR3nt: TGTGCCAGCAGTGAGGTACAGGGTGGGTGGCGCGCGAACACTGAAGCTTTCTTT

v_gene: TRBV5-4
abundance: NA
j_gene: TRBJ2-2
d_gene: TRBD2
CDR3aa: CASSDLAGPPTGELFF
CDR3nt: TGTGCCAGCAGCGACCTAGCGGGCCCCCCGACCGGGGAGCTGTTTTTT

v_gene: TRBV10-3
abundance: NA
j_gene: TRBJ2-3
d_gene: TRBD2
CDR3aa: CAISGRAGGTDTQYF
CDR3nt: TGTGCCATCAGTGGACGAGCGGGAGGCACAGATACGCAGTATTTT

v_gene: TRBV19
abundance: few
j_gene: TRBJ1-1
d_gene: NA
CDR3aa: CASRTGNLAFF
CDR3nt: TGTGCCAGTAGAACAGGGAACCTGGCTTTCTTT

v_gene: TRBV10-3
abundance: few
j_gene: TRBJ1-5
d_gene: NA
CDR3aa: CAISESGVSNQPQHF
CDR3nt: TGTGCCATCAGTGAGTCAGGGGTTAGCAATCAGCCCCAGCATTTT

v_gene: TRBV5-1
abundance: NA
j_gene: TRBJ2-2
d_gene: NA
CDR3aa: CASSLFRRGTGELFF
CDR3nt: TGCGCCAGCAGCTTGTTTCGCAGGGGCACCGGGGAGCTGTTTTTT